This TCR beta chain came from a study of metastatic and nonmetastatic thyroid tumors. TCRdb reassembled clones from the PCR reads with MiXCR. The table lists under 40,000 clones, 16% of them singletons, with nearly 3.5% in the top ten. Treatment of any kind had been given to no patient before thyroid surgery. Looked up from germline, CDR1 is LGHNA and CDR2 is YNFKEQ. This CDR3 has 17 amino acids. V gave up 4 bases and J gave up 3 bases; unmatched junction bases: 9. This clone was found many times. The V and J genes are TRBV4-2 and TRBJ2-1, with 10 bases that match TRBD2. The sequencing input was blood. The receptor comes from a female donor with papillary thyroid cancer or a benign thyroid nodule (not recorded which). Some clones in this sample may be carry-over from other donors' samples. The CDR3 protein is CASSPSVLAGIYNEQFF. The CDR3 DNA is TGTGCCAGCAGCCCCTCGGTACTAGCGGGGATCTACAATGAGCAGTTCTTC.